This section outlines one T cell receptor beta chain sequence together with its context. Its antigen is still unknown. The data belong to a study of T cell responses to AZD1222 COVID-19 vaccine. Study-level findings and limits: The donor cohort was predominantly white British with a female majority, and clonal diversity may have been underestimated. At baseline, seropositivity was found in only a handful of AZD1222 recipients.

Using immunoSEQ multiplex PCR, the repertoire was profiled, and TCRdb retains in-frame clones only, with some absent. Altogether around 87,000 clones are present, around 84% being singletons, with the ten largest covering roughly 10%. This CDR3 has 14 amino acids. Trimming pared 3 bases from V and 7 bases from J, leaving 10 bases between. From germline, CDR1 is LNHDA and CDR2 SQIVND (reference sequence). The V gene is TRBV19, the J gene TRBJ1-6; D remains unclear. Source: peripheral blood, taken on day 0 of AZD1222 vaccination. This receptor was obtained from an adult in good health. CDR3 DNA sequence: TGTGCCAGTAGTATCCCGGGCAACAATTCACCCCTCCACTTT. It translates to CASSIPGNNSPLHF.